Detailed here is one TCR beta chain. Its binding antigen is unknown. No much larger clonotype is one base removed from it; base qualities were not supplied. Participants in the prospective study were aged 18 to 89 years, lived in about two dozen United States geographic areas, and enrolled through a virtual design. To assign participants to cohorts, the prospective study relied on clinical history that participants themselves reported in a screening survey and a study questionnaire. Recovered participants in ImmuneRACE Cohort 3 were defined by two consecutive negative NP/OP PCR tests, clearance by a healthcare professional, or resolution of symptoms. In the prospective study, mobile phlebotomists collected whole blood, serum and a nasopharyngeal or oropharyngeal swab from each participant. Prospective study participants could optionally give additional blood draws and questionnaires over an approximately two-month period. Blood samples from the prospective study were shipped frozen or at room temperature prior to DNA extraction.

This sample was taken from a study of blood T cell repertoires in COVID-19 (dated by TCRdb to about 2020). Context from the whole study: The collaborator samples originated in the United States, Italy and Spain and spanned the acute and convalescent phases of COVID-19. The dataset comprised deeply sampled blood TCRbeta repertoires from subjects exposed to, actively infected with, or recovered from COVID-19. Samples were obtained from the ongoing ImmuneRACE study (first 160 participants) and from 1,254 subjects provided by 6 global collaborators. The repertoires were released in a freely available public database intended as a resource for research on the immune response to SARS-CoV-2. The material from the prospective study consisted of cDNA or gDNA derived from T cells, B-cell-depleted T cells, or PBMCs. The sample metadata nearly always contained a de-identified subject ID, COVID-19 status, age in years and sex. HLA class I and class II types, where available, came from metadata supplied by the sample provider rather than from assay-based typing.

Trimmed from V: 2 bases; trimmed from J: 6 bases; junction bases lacking a gene match: 6. The CDR3, from cysteine to phenylalanine, totals 15 residues. Only the CDR3 part of the read is kept: 45 bases, read in frame from the first base. Based on the germline V gene, the CDR1 and CDR2 sequences are MNHNS and SASEGT. On the study overall, not on this receptor specifically: The quantity of clinical and demographic metadata differed by source and by participant and was supplied without curation.

The immunoSEQ Assay, a bias-controlled multiplex PCR, was used to amplify TCRbeta CDR3 regions from genomic DNA. On the authors' methods: Nucleated cell counts per sample were estimated from amplification of reference gene primers within the assay. To quantify the absolute abundance of each unique TCRbeta CDR3 rearrangement, sequence reads were collapsed and filtered. For each sample, productive Simpson clonality was calculated by taking the square root of Simpson's diversity index across productive rearrangements. Not all clones reach the TCRdb copy of this immuneACCESS table, which keeps in-frame sequences only. Checked studies attribute under half of the gap to unresolved V genes and leave the rest unexplained. That table furnishes V, J and clone size, whereas the DNA furnished D and trimming. This sample comprises 250,000 to 350,000 clones, roughly 90% of them detected only once. Around 1% of the sample is held by the ten biggest clonotypes.

The clonotype was recovered from a woman aged 25 to 39 who had recovered from COVID-19. The receptor chain draws on TRBV6-1 and TRBJ2-2; 7 central nucleotides agree with TRBD1. The sample comprised PBMCs or T cells enriched from blood (not recorded which). In nucleotide form, the sequence is TGTGCCAGCAGTGAAACCTTACAGGGGTCCGGGGAGCTGTTTTTT. Its product reads: CASSETLQGSGELFF.